This entry concerns a single TCR beta chain. The sample originates from a study of cytomegalovirus exposure and HLA in healthy donors. PCR employed 60 Vbeta and 13 Jbeta primers. Assay used: immunoSEQ multiplex PCR; TCRdb lists only in-frame clones, some missing. The sample contains tens of thousands of clones, 60% to 70% of which appear only once. Sample: PBMCs. The sequence was collected from a man aged 35-49 years in good health and CMV-seropositive.

In DNA form, the CDR3 reads TGTGCCAGCAGCTCCAGGGCCCTCTCGTACCAAGAGACCCAGTACTTC. It encodes CASSSRALSYQETQYF. The chain employs TRBV5-6 and TRBJ2-5; TRBD1 might be the D (5 bases). Germline V gene lookup returns CDR1 SGHDT and CDR2 YYEEEE. The CDR3 sequence is 16 residues long. Trimming cost V 3 bases and J 0 bases, with 15 bases left between them.